A selection of T cell receptor beta chains follows, all from one sample in a study of blood T cell repertoires in COVID-19. Libraries were prepared by immunoSEQ multiplex PCR; TCRdb keeps only in-frame clonotypes and omits some of them. The repertoire holds 250,000 to 300,000 clones, around four fifths seen once, with 3.5% to 5.5% in the top ten. Sequencing was done on a sample of peripheral blood. These receptors were collected from a man in his 60s who had recovered from COVID-19. Both conserved end residues are trimmed from each CDR3. D genes are given only for firm matches.

TRBJ2-1 | TRBV7-3 | TRBD2 | ASSSPSGAGNEQF
TRBJ2-5 | TRBV5-4 | NA | ASSLVGLTTQETQY
TRBJ1-1 | TRBV4-1 | TRBD1 | ASSRSPGQPNTEAF
TRBJ1-5 | TRBV3-1/TRBV3-2 | TRBD1 | ASSQGQGIAPQH
TRBJ2-2 | TRBV5-1 | NA | ASSLALRERAGELF
TRBJ2-3 | TRBV6-4 | TRBD1 | ASSQGQGRNTQY
TRBJ1-5 | TRBV6-1 | NA | ASSDRGDQPQH
TRBJ1-3 | TRBV6-5 | NA | ASRDGHFSGNTIY
TRBJ2-2 | TRBV5-1 | NA | ASSLGELVGELF
TRBJ2-7 | TRBV4-1 | NA | ASSHAGMGTYEQY
TRBJ1-5 | TRBV7-2 | NA | ASGRRAGNQPQH
TRBJ1-1 | TRBV6-5 | TRBD1 | ASSSGQGARKAF
TRBJ2-5 | TRBV5-4 | TRBD2 | ASSAGTSGGANRETQY
TRBJ2-5 | TRBV6-1 | TRBD2 | ASSGGLAGGETQY
TRBJ2-1 | TRBV5-1 | TRBD2 | ASSPSLIAGGLNEQF
TRBJ1-6 | TRBV4-1 | TRBD1 | ASSQALQGAGSPLH
TRBJ1-2 | TRBV19 | TRBD1 | ASSGGTGGNYGYT
TRBJ2-3 | TRBV11-2 | NA | ASSLGVRGATDTQY
TRBJ1-1 | TRBV2 | NA | ASSVSGPGAF
TRBJ2-4 | TRBV6-1 | NA | ASSDIGLNIQY
TRBJ1-1 | TRBV6-5 | TRBD1 | ASQGVNTEAF
TRBJ1-1 | TRBV5-1 | NA | ASSPGVMNTEAF
TRBJ1-5 | TRBV19 | NA | ASSIATGRPDQPQH
TRBJ2-1 | TRBV11-3 | NA | ASSLPASGVGPYNEQF
TRBJ1-2 | TRBV30 | NA | AWRPLIGRGNYGYT
TRBJ2-5 | TRBV5-1 | TRBD2 | ASSQQRGPGETQY
TRBJ2-4 | TRBV7-9 | TRBD1 | ASSAMMPGQGALNIQY
TRBJ1-3 | TRBV7-2 | NA | ASSLVGGLGNTIY
TRBJ1-3 | TRBV29-1 | TRBD1 | SVEVGTGSETGNTIY
TRBJ2-5 | TRBV30 | NA | AWSGAGTQY
TRBJ1-2 | TRBV29-1 | NA | SVARGSYGYT
TRBJ1-2 | TRBV10-2 | NA | ASNPLGGSGIGYT
TRBJ2-7 | TRBV27 | TRBD1 | ASSPPRDRVSYEQY
TRBJ2-2 | TRBV2 | TRBD1 | ASSVRGSGTGELF
TRBJ1-6 | TRBV18 | NA | ASSPGHHNSPLH
TRBJ1-2 | TRBV11-2 | NA | ASSLDGGYYGYT
TRBJ2-2 | TRBV5-1 | NA | ASSSQGHVNTGELF
TRBJ1-1 | TRBV12-5 | TRBD1 | ASGLRTGMNTEAF
TRBJ2-7 | TRBV11-2 | NA | ASTHGGYEQY
TRBJ2-7 | TRBV27 | TRBD1 | ASSSRTGLAYEQY
TRBJ2-7 | TRBV27 | TRBD1 | ASSPWTGYEQY
TRBJ2-2 | TRBV7-2 | NA | ASSLGASGTGELF
TRBJ2-3 | TRBV6-1 | NA | ASSESAGAGDTQY
TRBJ1-5 | TRBV19 | NA | ASKPLDGGNQPQH
TRBJ1-2 | TRBV5-1 | NA | ASSLGVQQGQDGYT
TRBJ2-5 | TRBV6-5 | NA | ASSYAGLQETQY
TRBJ2-7 | TRBV6-1 | NA | ASSEGGGAKEQY